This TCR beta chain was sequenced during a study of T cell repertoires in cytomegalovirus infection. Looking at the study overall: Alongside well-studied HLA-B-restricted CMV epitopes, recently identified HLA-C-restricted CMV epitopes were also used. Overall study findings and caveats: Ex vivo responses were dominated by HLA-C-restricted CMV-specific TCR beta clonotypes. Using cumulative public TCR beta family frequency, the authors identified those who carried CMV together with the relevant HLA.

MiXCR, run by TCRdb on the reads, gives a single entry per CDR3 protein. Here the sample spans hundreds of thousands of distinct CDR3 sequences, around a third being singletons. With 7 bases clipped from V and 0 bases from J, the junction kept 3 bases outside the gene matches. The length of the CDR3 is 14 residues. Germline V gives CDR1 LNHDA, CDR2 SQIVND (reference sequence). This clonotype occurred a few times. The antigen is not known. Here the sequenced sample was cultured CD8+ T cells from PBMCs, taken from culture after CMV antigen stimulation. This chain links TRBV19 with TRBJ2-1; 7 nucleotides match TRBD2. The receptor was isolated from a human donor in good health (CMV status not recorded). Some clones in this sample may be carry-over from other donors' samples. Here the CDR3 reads CASTLAGSYNEQFF. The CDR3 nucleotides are TGTGCCAGTACCTTAGCGGGCTCCTACAATGAGCAGTTCTTC.